The source of this T cell receptor (beta chain) is a study of response to subunit inactivated influenza vaccine. The study, taken as a whole, reports: Authors suggested each seasonal flu vaccination may recruit only limited numbers of new T cells.

TCRdb independently ran MiXCR on the RT-PCR reads; one entry per CDR3 protein. Of 630,000 or so distinct CDR3 sequences in the sample, roughly 14% are singletons; the top ten hold approximately 10%. The CDR3 is 13 amino acids. V was clipped by 3 bases and J by 10 bases, with 13 bases between them. This clonotype was found a few times. The antigen is undetermined. Sequences were derived from PBMCs from blood, sampled roughly 12 days after vaccination. The chain recombines TRBV12-3 or TRBV12-4 with TRBJ2-1; D is unresolved. The TCR comes from a man aged 50 or older who received an inactivated influenza vaccine. Here the CDR3 DNA reads TGTGCCAGCAGTTTTTCTCCTTCGATGGAGCAGTTCTTC. The encoded protein is CASSFSPSMEQFF.